These 13 T cell receptor beta chains came from one sample sequenced in a study of PD-L1 blockade in urothelial cancer. Assay used: immunoSEQ multiplex PCR; TCRdb lists only in-frame clones, some missing. The sample records about 21,000 clones, 90% being singletons. The source material was PBMCs, sampled around atezolizumab (anti-PD-L1) treatment. The receptors here all came from a woman aged 55-70 years with urothelial cancer.

The rearrangement uses TRBV5-1 and TRBJ2-5, with TRBD1 identical over 7 bases. From germline, CDR1 is SGHRS and CDR2 YFSETQ. There are 15 residues in the CDR3. The J segment lost 4 bases and the V segment lost 4 bases, leaving 10 bases of the junction unmatched. CDR3 amino acids: CASSAEQGFLETQYF. The DNA of the CDR3 is TGCGCCAGCAGCGCGGAACAGGGGTTCCTAGAGACCCAGTACTTC.

The chain has TRBV10-3 and TRBJ2-1; TRBD1 matches at 8 bases. This CDR3 has 14 amino acids. Germline CDR1 reads ENHRY; CDR2 reads SYGVKD. J gave up 7 bases and V 4 bases, and 6 bases lay outside the gene matches. The chain's CDR3 is CAISVDRGLNEQFF. Written as DNA, the CDR3 is TGTGCCATCAGTGTCGACAGGGGTTTGAATGAGCAGTTCTTC.

The rearrangement uses TRBV7-9 and TRBJ2-5; possibly TRBD2 for D (7 bases). V lost 5 bases and J 2 bases, leaving 18 bases between the germline ends. From germline, CDR1 is SEHNR and CDR2 FQNEAQ (reference sequence). There are 16 residues in the CDR3. The CDR3 sequence is CASSRSGTGQQETQYF. CDR3 DNA: TGTGCCAGCAGCCGGAGCGGGACGGGACAACAAGAGACCCAGTACTTC.

The chain is built from TRBV4-3 and TRBJ2-1; tentative D call: TRBD2 (7 bases). The V gene lost 0 bases and the J gene lost 3 bases, with 15 bases spanning the gap. Germline V gives CDR1 LGHNA, CDR2 YSLEER. This CDR3 has 17 amino acids. CDR3 nucleotide sequence: TGCGCCAGCAGCCAAGACTTGGGGGCGGGGGTCTACAATGAGCAGTTCTTC. Its protein is CASSQDLGAGVYNEQFF.

This clone has only one observation. The V gene is TRBV28, the J gene TRBJ2-7; 9 bases agree with TRBD1. The V gene end was trimmed by 5 bases and the J gene end by 4 bases; junction bases not matched to a gene: 12. This CDR3 comprises 16 residues. In germline, CDR1 is MDHEN, CDR2 SYDVKM. The chain's CDR3 is CASSLKTDRGTYEQYF. CDR3 in DNA: TGTGCCAGCAGTCTCAAAACGGACAGGGGCACTTACGAGCAGTACTTC.

V is TRBV4-1 and J is TRBJ2-6; 9 bases are a match to TRBD1. This CDR3 has 19 amino acids. J gave up 2 bases and V 0 bases, and 8 bases lay outside the gene matches. The V gene's germline CDR1 is MGHRA and CDR2 YSYEKL. CDR3 in amino acids: CASSQDRGQGRTGANVLTF. CDR3 bases: TGCGCCAGCAGCCAAGATAGGGGACAGGGTAGGACTGGGGCCAACGTCCTGACTTTC.

This clone came up a few times. The gene calls are TRBV25-1 and TRBJ2-4, with D possibly being TRBD2 (7 bases). V dropped 6 bases and J dropped 7 bases, with 22 bases sitting between them. CDR1 is MGHDK, CDR2 SYGVNS, per germline. This CDR3 comprises 16 residues. DNA for the CDR3: TGTGCCAGCAGCACGATAGGCCAGGGGAGGGACAACATTCAGTACTTC. This codes for CASSTIGQGRDNIQYF.

In its sample, this clone was seen once. This rearrangement joins TRBV18 to TRBJ2-1, with 11 bases identical to TRBD2. The CDR3 runs to 14 residues. In germline, CDR1 is KGHSH, CDR2 LQKENI. V lost 3 bases and J lost 5; bases outside the gene matches: 0. DNA for the CDR3: TGTGCCAGCTCACCGGGACTAGCGGACAATGAGCAGTTCTTC. This sequence encodes CASSPGLADNEQFF. Full variable domain (remainder filled in from reference TRBV18 and TRBJ2-1): NAGVMQNPRHLVRRRGQEARLRCSPMKGHSHVYWYRQLPEEGLKFMVYLQKENIIDESGMPKERFSAEFPKEGPSILRIQQVVRGDSAAYFCASSPGLADNEQFFGPGTRLTVL.

In nucleotides, the CDR3 is TGTGCCACCAGCAGAACAGGACTACTGGGCTCTGGGGCCAACGTCCTGACTTTC. The encoded protein is CATSRTGLLGSGANVLTF. The V call is TRBV15, the J call TRBJ2-6; TRBD2 might be the D (6 bases). The V gene's germline CDR1 is LNHNV and CDR2 YYDKDF (reference sequence). Trimming left V 2 bases short and J 0 bases short, with 14 bases between. The CDR3 is 18 amino acids.

The genes are TRBV6-4 and TRBJ2-1; 10 nucleotides match TRBD2. The CDR3 totals 15 residues. Germline V gene sequence: CDR1 MRHNA, CDR2 SNTAGT. The ends lost 5 bases at V and 4 bases at J; junction bases unmatched: 5. The CDR3 DNA sequence: TGTGCCAGCAGTAGAACTAGCGGGGATTACAATGAGCAGTTCTTC. It translates to CASSRTSGDYNEQFF.

The rearrangement uses TRBV6-6 and TRBJ2-7; TRBD1 is a possible D gene (5 bases). V was pared by 11 bases and J by 3 bases, with 17 bases between. Germline CDR1 is MNHNY and CDR2 is SVGAGI (reference sequence). The CDR3 runs 13 residues. CDR3 region: CAGSWGLGYEQYF. The CDR3 nucleotides read TGTGCCGGATCCTGGGGCCTAGGCTACGAGCAGTACTTC.

V and J are TRBV7-3 and TRBJ2-3; no reliable D call. The germline gives CDR1 SGHTA, CDR2 FQGTGA. This CDR3 contains 20 residues. V lost 2 bases and J lost 0, with 24 bases in between. The DNA of the CDR3 is TGTGCCAGCAGCTTAGGATCAAAACGGAGCACTTCTATAAGCACAGATACGCAGTATTTT. This codes for CASSLGSKRSTSISTDTQYF. Full variable domain (remainder filled in from reference TRBV7-3 and TRBJ2-3): GAGVSQTPSNKVTEKGKYVELRCDPISGHTALYWYRQSLGQGPEFLIYFQGTGAADDSGLPNDRFFAVRPEGSVSTLKIQRTERGDSAVYLCASSLGSKRSTSISTDTQYFGPGTRLTVL.

The CDR3 is CASSDGGRGWNKISPPYEQYF. CDR3 sequence (DNA): TGTGCCAGCAGTGACGGCGGCAGGGGGTGGAACAAAATAAGTCCCCCTTACGAGCAGTACTTC. The rearrangement joins TRBV2 to TRBJ2-7; 7 bases are a match to TRBD1. The V segment lost 3 bases and the J segment 4 bases; nucleotides outside the gene matches: 27. CDR1 is SNHLY and CDR2 is FYNNEI in the germline V gene. This CDR3 is 21 amino acids long. The complete variable domain, with remaining parts taken from reference TRBV2 and TRBJ2-7, reads EPEVTQTPSHQVTQMGQEVILRCVPISNHLYFYWYRQILGQKVEFLVSFYNNEISEKSEIFDDQFSVERPDGSNFTLKIRSTKLEDSAMYFCASSDGGRGWNKISPPYEQYFGPGTRLTVT.